Below are 29 T cell receptor beta chains sequenced from a single sample in a study of cytomegalovirus exposure and HLA in healthy donors. Primers included in the PCR were 60 Vbeta and 13 Jbeta primers. Sequencing was performed with immunoSEQ multiplex PCR; in TCRdb, only in-frame clones are kept and a portion is missing. The sample consists of around 130,000 clones, around three fifths of them appearing once. The sequenced material came from PBMCs. Receptor source: a male donor in good health and CMV-seronegative.

The chain couples TRBV4-1 to TRBJ1-1; 8 nucleotides match TRBD1. CDR3 length: 16 residues. V lost 4 bases and J lost 0; bases outside the gene matches: 7. The germline gives CDR1 MGHRA, CDR2 YSYEKL. The CDR3, as DNA: TGCGCCAGCAGCCTAATCAGGGGGCCCTTGAACACTGAAGCTTTCTTT. It encodes CASSLIRGPLNTEAFF.

The chain employs TRBV2 and TRBJ1-5; D not certain. Germline V CDR1 and CDR2: SNHLY, FYNNEI. With 1 base removed from V and 6 bases from J, the gap between germline ends came to 10 bases. The CDR3 extends over 14 amino acids. In DNA form, the CDR3 reads TGTGCCAGCAGTGAAGGTCGAGAACGTCAGCCCCAGCATTTT. This gives the protein CASSEGRERQPQHF. Supplemented by reference TRBV2 and TRBJ1-5, the full variable domain reads EPEVTQTPSHQVTQMGQEVILRCVPISNHLYFYWYRQILGQKVEFLVSFYNNEISEKSEIFDDQFSVERPDGSNFTLKIRSTKLEDSAMYFCASSEGRERQPQHFGDGTRLSIL.

The chain uses TRBV7-9 and TRBJ2-3; a possible D gene is TRBD1 (5 bases). V lost 4 bases and J 1 base, leaving 9 bases between the germline ends. Germline loops: CDR1 SEHNR, CDR2 FQNEAQ (reference sequence). This CDR3 is built from 14 residues. CDR3 loop: CASSSWGGTDTQYF. Here the CDR3 DNA reads TGTGCCAGCAGCTCATGGGGCGGCACAGATACGCAGTATTTT.

There are a few counts of this clone. The chain carries TRBV5-8 and TRBJ2-7; a weak D match, TRBD1 (6 bases). Trimming pared 0 bases from V and 5 bases from J, leaving 15 bases between. The CDR3 has 15 amino acids. The germline V gene has CDR1 SGHTS and CDR2 YDEGEE. The CDR3 sequence is CASSLGQVVLNEQYF. The CDR3 nucleotides are TGTGCCAGCAGCTTGGGACAGGTAGTTCTTAACGAGCAGTACTTC.

The V and J genes are TRBV19 and TRBJ2-1; 7 nucleotides agree with TRBD1. The CDR3 is made up of 13 amino acids. The germline CDR1 and CDR2 sequences are LNHDA and SQIVND (reference sequence). J gave up 8 bases and V 5 bases, and 6 bases lay outside the gene matches. CDR3 protein: CASSSRQGHEQFF. The CDR3 DNA follows: TGTGCCAGTAGTTCAAGACAGGGCCATGAGCAGTTCTTC.

This chain joins TRBV27 and TRBJ2-5; the D gene is possibly TRBD2 (5 bases). V gave up 5 bases and J gave up 11 bases, with 18 bases separating them. The CDR3 runs to 13 residues. From germline, CDR1 is MNHEY and CDR2 SMNVEV (reference sequence). The CDR3 spells CASSPSEGYEQYF. DNA of the CDR3: TGTGCCAGCAGTCCCTCCGAGGGATATGAGCAGTACTTC.

DNA for the CDR3: TGTGCCAGCTCACCGCCGACAAGAAACAATGAGCAGTTCTTC. Translated: CASSPPTRNNEQFF. The chain is built from TRBV18 and TRBJ2-1; D ambiguous. Germline CDR1 reads KGHSH; CDR2 reads LQKENI. V lost 3 bases and J 5 bases, leaving 11 bases between the germline ends. The CDR3 is 14 amino acids. The full variable domain, rest sourced from reference TRBV18 and TRBJ2-1, is NAGVMQNPRHLVRRRGQEARLRCSPMKGHSHVYWYRQLPEEGLKFMVYLQKENIIDESGMPKERFSAEFPKEGPSILRIQQVVRGDSAAYFCASSPPTRNNEQFFGPGTRLTVL.

This clone was seen a few times. V usage is TRBV11-1 and J usage is TRBJ2-2, with 7 bases aligning to TRBD1. This CDR3 contains 14 residues. Looked up from germline, CDR1 is SGHAT and CDR2 is FQDESV (reference sequence). The V gene end was trimmed by 7 bases and the J gene end by 1 base; junction bases not matched to a gene: 3. The CDR3 DNA sequence: TGTGCCAGCACCTGGACAGGGAACACCGGGGAGCTGTTTTTT. Amino acid sequence: CASTWTGNTGELFF.

This clone was recorded once. J is TRBJ1-4 and V is TRBV4-3; D is unclear. Germline assignment: CDR1 LGHNA and CDR2 YSLEER. V was clipped by 4 bases and J by 3 bases, with 12 bases between them. The CDR3 totals 15 residues. The CDR3 reads CASSPREGSNEKLFF. In DNA form, the CDR3 reads TGCGCCAGCAGCCCCCGTGAGGGTTCTAATGAAAAACTGTTTTTT.

The chain uses TRBV5-1 and TRBJ2-1, with 12 bases matching TRBD2. CDR1 and CDR2 (germline): SGHRS, YFSETQ. V lost 6 bases, J lost 4 bases, and 8 bases stayed unmatched. The CDR3 runs to 16 residues. CDR3 sequence: CASKFELAGGYNEQFF. The CDR3 nucleotides are TGCGCCAGCAAGTTCGAACTAGCGGGGGGATACAATGAGCAGTTCTTC.

V and J are TRBV6-5 and TRBJ2-5; D gene uncertain. V lost 0 bases and J lost 11, with 7 bases in between. CDR1 is MNHEY, CDR2 SVGAGI, per germline. CDR3 size: 11 residues. CDR3 DNA sequence: TGTGCCAGCAGTTACTCGTACCAGCAGTACTTC. Translation: CASSYSYQQYF.

The gene calls are TRBV4-3 and TRBJ1-4; no firm D call. With 2 bases removed from V and 8 bases from J, the gap between germline ends came to 12 bases. The CDR3 consists of 14 residues. CDR1 is LGHNA and CDR2 is YSLEER in the germline V gene. The CDR3 DNA sequence: TGCGCCAGCAGCCAAAGTCGGGGTGCCGAAAAACTGTTTTTT. Translated: CASSQSRGAEKLFF.

This clone was found a few times. The chain carries TRBV5-1 and TRBJ2-1, with a weak D call TRBD2 (5 bases). CDR1 and CDR2 from the germline V gene are SGHRS and YFSETQ. The V end lost 5 bases, the J end lost 2 bases, and 14 bases lay between the germline ends. The CDR3 extends over 15 amino acids. The CDR3 sequence is CASRQSGATYNEQFF. In DNA form, the CDR3 reads TGCGCCAGCAGGCAGAGCGGCGCGACCTACAATGAGCAGTTCTTC.

This clone was picked up a small number of times. V is TRBV23-1 and J is TRBJ1-6, with TRBD1 identical over 7 bases. TRBV23-1 is labeled an ORF, and its function is uncertain. The CDR3 covers 17 residues. The ends lost 8 bases at V and 3 bases at J; junction bases unmatched: 13. The CDR3 nucleotides are TGCGCCAGCGGGAGGACAGGCCAACATTACTATAATTCACCCCTCCACTTT. Protein: CASGRTGQHYYNSPLHF.

The CDR3 loop reads CASRVRGGNYGYTF. DNA for the CDR3: TGTGCCAGTAGAGTTCGGGGGGGCAACTATGGCTACACCTTC. The V and J genes are TRBV19 and TRBJ1-2; D is perhaps TRBD1 (6 bases). The CDR3 has 14 residues. V dropped 6 bases and J dropped 2 bases, with 13 bases sitting between them. Germline V gene sequence: CDR1 LNHDA, CDR2 SQIVND (reference sequence). The full variable domain, in which reference TRBV19 and TRBJ1-2 provide the parts outside the CDR3, is DGGITQSPKYLFRKEGQNVTLSCEQNLNHDAMYWYRQDPGQGLRLIYYSQIVNDFQKGDIAEGYSVSREKKESFPLTVTSAQKNPTAFYLCASRVRGGNYGYTFGSGTRLTVV.

This chain links TRBV12-2 with TRBJ2-3; the table's D call, TRBD2, was not checked against the DNA. TRBV12-2 is a pseudogene locus. The CDR3 runs 18 residues. The chain's CDR3 is CASRLDAETSSDGDTQYF. The CDR3 DNA follows: TGTGCAAGTCGCTTAGACGCCGAGACTAGCTCGGATGGAGATACGCAGTATTTT.

The chain couples TRBV13 to TRBJ2-1; 8 bases agree with TRBD1. The J segment lost 5 bases and the V segment lost 5 bases, leaving 5 bases of the junction unmatched. Per the germline V gene, CDR1 is PRHDT and CDR2 is FYEKMQ (reference sequence). This CDR3 has 14 residues. The CDR3: CASSHRGANNEQFF. CDR3 nucleotides: TGTGCCAGCAGCCACAGGGGGGCAAACAATGAGCAGTTCTTC.

J is TRBJ1-2 and V is TRBV28; D not resolved. V was clipped by 6 bases and J by 7 bases, with 12 bases between them. This CDR3 is 12 amino acids long. Germline V lookup: CDR1 MDHEN, CDR2 SYDVKM. Here the CDR3 reads CASRASGVGYTF. As DNA, the CDR3 is TGTGCCAGCAGGGCTAGCGGGGTTGGCTACACCTTC.

The rearrangement uses TRBV10-3 and TRBJ1-2; 8 positions agree with TRBD1. The V gene's germline CDR1 is ENHRY and CDR2 SYGVKD. V was clipped by 5 bases and J by 8 bases; unmatched bases: 1. The CDR3 runs to 11 residues. The CDR3 here is CAISTGGGYTF. In DNA form, the CDR3 reads TGTGCCATCAGTACAGGGGGAGGCTACACCTTC.

This clone was seen just once. This chain connects TRBV5-1 to TRBJ2-3; D not certain. V was clipped by 5 bases and J by 4 bases, with 8 bases between them. The CDR3 length is 12 residues. Germline lookup yields CDR1 SGHRS and CDR2 YFSETQ. As DNA, the CDR3 is TGCGCCAGCAGTCTAGAGGCAGATACGCAGTATTTT. This translates into CASSLEADTQYF.

V usage is TRBV4-3 and J usage is TRBJ1-2, with D unresolved. V was shortened by 1 base and J by 2 bases, with 8 bases between the two germline ends. Germline assignment: CDR1 LGHNA and CDR2 YSLEER. The length of the CDR3 is 14 residues. In DNA form, the CDR3 reads TGCGCCAGCAGCCAAGGGCCGACAAACTATGGCTACACCTTC. Translation gives CASSQGPTNYGYTF.

This chain uses TRBV18 with TRBJ1-1; D is uncertain. This CDR3 region has 15 residues. CDR1 is KGHSH, CDR2 LQKENI, per germline. Trimming pared 3 bases from V and 1 base from J, leaving 12 bases between. CDR3 bases: TGTGCCAGCTCACCCCTAAACGGGAGGAACACTGAAGCTTTCTTT. Amino acids: CASSPLNGRNTEAFF.

This clone has a handful of counts. The J gene is TRBJ2-7, the V gene TRBV6-5, with D maybe TRBD2 (5 bases). CDR3 length: 12 residues. V was cut by 6 bases and J by 4 bases, with 10 bases left in between. The germline gives CDR1 MNHEY, CDR2 SVGAGI. Written as DNA, the CDR3 is TGTGCCAGCAGCCGGGATCAGTACGAGCAGTACTTC. This encodes CASSRDQYEQYF.

The rearrangement links TRBV7-9 to TRBJ1-1; maybe TRBD1 (6 bases). In germline, CDR1 is SEHNR, CDR2 FQNEAQ (reference sequence). This CDR3 is 15 amino acids long. V lost 5 bases and J lost 1, with 14 bases in between. CDR3 protein: CASSERQVSNTEAFF. DNA of the CDR3: TGTGCCAGCAGCGAAAGACAGGTTTCGAACACTGAAGCTTTCTTT.

This clone was observed a single time. This chain links TRBV27 with TRBJ1-1; a weak D match, TRBD1 (6 bases). This CDR3 contains 12 residues. The ends were cut back, 4 bases at V and 8 bases at J, with 11 bases in the middle. The germline gives CDR1 MNHEY, CDR2 SMNVEV (reference sequence). The CDR3 is CASSSTGTEAFF. The CDR3 DNA reads TGTGCCAGCAGTTCAACCGGGACAGAAGCTTTCTTT.

The chain couples TRBV14 to TRBJ1-1; D is unclear. Trimming stripped 4 bases from V and 0 bases from J, with 6 bases between. There are 13 residues in the CDR3. CDR1 SGHDN and CDR2 FVKESK come from the germline V gene. The CDR3 sequence is CASSRALNTEAFF. The CDR3 DNA sequence: TGTGCCAGCAGCCGGGCCCTGAACACTGAAGCTTTCTTT.

The chain recombines TRBV7-9 with TRBJ1-6; D is perhaps TRBD1 (6 bases). In germline, CDR1 is SEHNR, CDR2 FQNEAQ (reference sequence). V lost 2 bases and J lost 9, with 14 bases in between. The CDR3 spans 15 residues. The CDR3 coding sequence is TGTGCCAGCAGCTTAAGGGGGGGCGCAGGTTCACCCCTCCACTTT. Residues: CASSLRGGAGSPLHF.

This clone was recorded a few times. This sequence joins TRBV6-4 and TRBJ2-7, with 7 nucleotides matching TRBD1. The CDR3 is 14 amino acids. Germline V CDR1 and CDR2: MRHNA, SNTAGT. The junction had 4 bases not matched to a gene; V was cut back by 2 bases and J by 3 bases. CDR3 amino acids: CASSDGAGGYEQYF. The CDR3 bases are TGTGCCAGCAGTGACGGTGCAGGGGGCTACGAGCAGTACTTC.

This clone was observed a single time. V gene TRBV7-9 combines with J gene TRBJ2-2, with D possibly TRBD1 on 5 matching bases. CDR3 length: 15 residues. The V gene's germline CDR1 is SEHNR and CDR2 FQNEAQ (reference sequence). Trimming stripped 4 bases from V and 0 bases from J, with 9 bases between. CDR3 protein: CASSSQGSNTGELFF. CDR3 in DNA: TGTGCCAGCAGCTCCCAGGGTTCGAACACCGGGGAGCTGTTTTTT.